Shown below are 5 T cell receptor beta chains from a single sample sequenced in a study of T-cell reconstitution after alpha-beta-depleted transplantation in children. Unique molecular identifiers tagged the TCRbeta library. TCRdb fed the PCR reads into MiXCR, producing one record per CDR3 protein. The sample records approximately 500,000 distinct CDR3 sequences, approximately 10% being singletons. Sequencing used PBMCs, obtained before TCRalphabeta/CD19-depleted stem cell transplant. Source of these receptors: a child younger than 10 with inherited bone marrow failure, due to receive a stem cell transplant.

This clonotype was observed at least ten times. The chain links TRBV20-1 to TRBJ2-1, with D tentatively TRBD1 (6 bases). Trimming removed 6 bases from V and 10 bases from J, with 13 bases in between. In germline, CDR1 is DFQATT, CDR2 SNEGSKA (reference sequence). This CDR3 contains 11 residues. In DNA, the CDR3 is TGCAGTGCCAGTGACAGGCTAGAGCAGTTCTTC. It yields the protein CSASDRLEQFF.

This clonotype was observed many times. The chain couples TRBV10-3 to TRBJ2-5; D ambiguous. Germline CDR1 is ENHRY and CDR2 is SYGVKD. Trimming removed 8 bases from V and 6 bases from J, with 16 bases in between. The CDR3 has 13 amino acids. The CDR3 DNA reads TGTGCCATCGGTATTCTGGAGTTAAAGACCCAGTACTTC. It specifies CAIGILELKTQYF.

This clonotype appeared many times. The V gene is TRBV24-1, the J gene TRBJ1-2, with D possibly TRBD1 on 5 matching bases. The CDR3 covers 12 residues. V lost 6 bases and J lost 4, with 8 bases in between. Germline V gene lookup returns CDR1 KGHDR and CDR2 SFDVKD. The CDR3 is CATSQDSYGYTF. The CDR3 bases are TGTGCCACCAGTCAAGACAGCTATGGCTACACCTTC.

In its sample, this clonotype was seen a few times. The chain combines TRBV11-2 with TRBJ2-1, with D uncertain. The V gene lost 1 base and the J gene lost 0 bases, with 16 bases spanning the gap. Germline CDR1 reads SGHAT; CDR2 reads FQNNGV. There are 18 residues in the CDR3. The CDR3 region has the DNA TGTGCCAGCAGCTTAGGGACGTCTACCTGGAGCTCCTACAATGAGCAGTTCTTC. This gives the protein CASSLGTSTWSSYNEQFF.

The gene calls are TRBV7-9 and TRBJ2-7, with D unclear. The CDR3 runs to 11 residues. The V end was cut by 4 bases, the J end by 5 bases, with 6 bases between. Germline V gives CDR1 SEHNR, CDR2 FQNEAQ (reference sequence). This CDR3 is CASSYGNEQYF. CDR3 coding DNA: TGTGCCAGCAGCTACGGCAACGAGCAGTACTTC.